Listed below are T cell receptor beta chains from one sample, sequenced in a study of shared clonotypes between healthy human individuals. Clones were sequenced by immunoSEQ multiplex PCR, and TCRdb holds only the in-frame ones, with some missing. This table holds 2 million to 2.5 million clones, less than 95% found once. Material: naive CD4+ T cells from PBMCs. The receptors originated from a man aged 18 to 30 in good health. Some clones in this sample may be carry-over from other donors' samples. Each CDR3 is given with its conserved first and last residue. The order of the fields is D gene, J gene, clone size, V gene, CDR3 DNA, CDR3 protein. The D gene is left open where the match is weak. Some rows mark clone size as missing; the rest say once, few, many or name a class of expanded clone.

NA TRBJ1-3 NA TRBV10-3 TGTGCCATCAGTGAGTCTGCCGTTTGGGGGCTTGGAAACACCATATATTTT CAISESAVWGLGNTIYF
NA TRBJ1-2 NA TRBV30 TGTGCCTGGAGGCCAGGCGTTCCAGTTGGCTACACCTTC CAWRPGVPVGYTF
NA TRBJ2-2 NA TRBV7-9 TGTGCCAGCAGAGAGTTACAACTCGGGCCTCCGGCCGGGGAGCTGTTTTTT CASRELQLGPPAGELFF
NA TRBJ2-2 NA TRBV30 TGTGCCTGGAGTGAGTACACCGGGGAGCTGTTTTTT CAWSEYTGELFF
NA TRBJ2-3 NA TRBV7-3 TGTGCCAGCAGCCGGACACTTCACTACACAGATACGCAGTATTTT CASSRTLHYTDTQYF
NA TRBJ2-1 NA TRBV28 TGTGCCACCGACAGGAGGTGGGACAATGAGCAGTTCTTC CATDRRWDNEQFF
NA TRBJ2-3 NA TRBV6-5 TGTGCCAGCAGTTACCCCCCAGCCGATACGCAGTATTTT CASSYPPADTQYF
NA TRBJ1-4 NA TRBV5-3 TGTGCCAGAAGCTCAGGGTTGGTGAATGAAAAACTGTTTTTT CARSSGLVNEKLFF
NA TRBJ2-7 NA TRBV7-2 TGTGCCAGCAGCTTAGCGGGAGTTTACGAGCAGTACTTC CASSLAGVYEQYF
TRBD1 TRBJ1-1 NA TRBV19 TGTGCCAGTAGTATTCTGACAGGGATGAACACTGAAGCTTTCTTT CASSILTGMNTEAFF
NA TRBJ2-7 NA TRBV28 TGTGCCAGCAGACCGGGACACAATCCCTACGAGCAGTACTTC CASRPGHNPYEQYF
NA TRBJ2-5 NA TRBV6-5 TGTGCCAGCAGTTACTACGGACCCCAAGAGACCCAGTACTTC CASSYYGPQETQYF
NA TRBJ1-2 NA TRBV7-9 TGTGCCAGCAGCTTTATGCAGGACCCCGCATATGGCTACACCTTC CASSFMQDPAYGYTF
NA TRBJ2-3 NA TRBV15 TGTGCCACCAGCAGGGTCGGGACCACAGATACGCAGTATTTT CATSRVGTTDTQYF
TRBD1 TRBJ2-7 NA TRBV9 TGTGCCAGCAGCCCAGAGGGACAGGGGTCGGTCGAGCAGTACTTC CASSPEGQGSVEQYF
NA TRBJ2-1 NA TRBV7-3 TGTGCCAGCAGCTTAATCCCTAGCGACTACAATGAGCAGTTCTTC CASSLIPSDYNEQFF
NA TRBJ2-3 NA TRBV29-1 TGCAGCGTGAGCCGGGGACAAGAGGGGGATACGCAGTATTTT CSVSRGQEGDTQYF
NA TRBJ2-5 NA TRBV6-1 TGTGCCAGCAGCAAGGGCACCTATCAAGAGACCCAGTACTTC CASSKGTYQETQYF
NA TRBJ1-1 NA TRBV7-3 TGTGCCAGCAGCTTATACAGAAACACTGAAGCTTTCTTT CASSLYRNTEAFF
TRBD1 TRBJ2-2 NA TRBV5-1 TGCGCCAGCAGCTTTACAGGGGGCGCGGGCACCGGGGAGCTGTTTTTT CASSFTGGAGTGELFF
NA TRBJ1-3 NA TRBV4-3 TGCGCCAGCAGCCAATTTCACCCGGGATGGGCTGGAAACACCATATATTTT CASSQFHPGWAGNTIYF
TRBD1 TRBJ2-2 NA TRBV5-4 TGTGCCAGCAGCCGAGGACAGGAAGAGCTGTTTTTT CASSRGQEELFF
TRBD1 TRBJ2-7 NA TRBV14 TGTGCCAGCAGCCAATTGCCGGGACAGGGAAACTACGAGCAGTACTTC CASSQLPGQGNYEQYF
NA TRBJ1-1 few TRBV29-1 TGCAGCGTTGTCTCGGGGCTCTCTGAAGCTTTCTTT CSVVSGLSEAFF
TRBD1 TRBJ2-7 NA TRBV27 TGTGCCAGCAGGCGGACAGGGGGACGTTACGAGCAGTACTTC CASRRTGGRYEQYF
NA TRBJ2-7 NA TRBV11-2 TGTGCCAGCTACTCTTCCGCCAGCTCCTACGAGCAGTACTTC CASYSSASSYEQYF
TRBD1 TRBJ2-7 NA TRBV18 TGTGCCAGCTCACCTACCCGGGACAGGGGTAACCACGAGCAGTACTTC CASSPTRDRGNHEQYF
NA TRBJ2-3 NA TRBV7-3 TGTGCCAGCAGCCCTCTTATGGCGGGATCAGATACGCAGTATTTT CASSPLMAGSDTQYF
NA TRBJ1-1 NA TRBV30 TGTGCCTGGAGTGTAGGCGTAACTGAAGCTTTCTTT CAWSVGVTEAFF
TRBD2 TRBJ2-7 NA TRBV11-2 TGTGCCAGCAGCCGACGGACTAGCTCCTACGAGCAGTACTTC CASSRRTSSYEQYF
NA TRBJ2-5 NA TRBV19 TGTGCCAGTAGTGCCTCCGGGAGCACGGAGACCCAGTACTTC CASSASGSTETQYF
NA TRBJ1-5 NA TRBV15 TGTGCCACCAGCAGAACCAGATGGGGGGAACAGCCCCAGCATTTT CATSRTRWGEQPQHF
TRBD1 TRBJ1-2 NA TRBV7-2 TGTGCCAGCAGCTTAGTAGGGGGCGGCTATGGCTACACCTTC CASSLVGGGYGYTF
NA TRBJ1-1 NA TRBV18 TGTGCCAGCTCACCGGAGCAGCCGGGGGAGAGTACTGAAGCTTTCTTT CASSPEQPGESTEAFF
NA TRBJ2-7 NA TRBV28 TGTGCCAGCCAACCTCTAGGGGGTTTCTACGAGCAGTACTTC CASQPLGGFYEQYF
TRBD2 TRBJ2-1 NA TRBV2 TGTGCCAGCAGGGAGGGACTAGCGGGAGGTGAGGATGAGCAGTTCTTC CASREGLAGGEDEQFF
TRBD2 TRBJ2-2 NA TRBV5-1 TGCGCCAGCACGCCCAGCGGGACTAGTATTAACACCGGGGAGCTGTTTTTT CASTPSGTSINTGELFF
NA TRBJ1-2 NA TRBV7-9 TGTGCCAGCAGCAGAGAGGGGTTCGAGGGCTACACCTTC CASSREGFEGYTF
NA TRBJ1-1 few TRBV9 TGTGCCAGCAGTCTCCTACTAGGGGGGGTCCACACTGAAGCTTTCTTT CASSLLLGGVHTEAFF
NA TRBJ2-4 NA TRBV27 TGTGCCAGCAGTTTATACCGCGGTCAAAACATTCAGTACTTC CASSLYRGQNIQYF